The 25 T cell receptor beta chains reported below all come from one sample, sequenced in a study of cytomegalovirus exposure and HLA in healthy donors. Primers: 60 Vbeta forward and 13 Jbeta reverse. The assay was immunoSEQ multiplex PCR, and TCRdb's table has in-frame clones only and misses some. The sample yields about 220,000 clones, roughly 75% seen once. The sample comprised PBMCs. The receptors originated from a woman in her thirties in good health and CMV-seronegative.

The chain joins TRBV5-5 to TRBJ1-1, with a tentative D call TRBD1 (5 bases). The CDR3 covers 15 residues. The germline V gene encodes CDR1 SGHKS and CDR2 YYEKEE (reference sequence). Trimming left V 0 bases short and J 5 bases short, with 14 bases between. In DNA form, the CDR3 reads TGTGCCAGCAGCTTGGTTGCGGGGGTTCGGACTGAAGCTTTCTTT. Its translation: CASSLVAGVRTEAFF. Supplemented by reference TRBV5-5 and TRBJ1-1, the full variable domain reads DAGVTQSPTHLIKTRGQQVTLRCSPISGHKSVSWYQQVLGQGPQFIFQYYEKEERGRGNFPDRFSARQFPNYSSELNVNALLLGDSALYLCASSLVAGVRTEAFFGQGTRLTVV.

This chain joins TRBV7-9 and TRBJ2-5; 7 nucleotides line up with TRBD1. Germline CDR1 is SEHNR and CDR2 is FQNEAQ (reference sequence). The CDR3 has 14 amino acids. Germline trimming cut 5 bases from V and 5 bases from J; bases unmatched to any gene: 8. The CDR3, as DNA: TGTGCCAGCAGCCGACAGGGTGGGGTGGAGACCCAGTACTTC. It codes for CASSRQGGVETQYF.

The V gene is TRBV14, the J gene TRBJ1-2; 9 nucleotides match TRBD1. J was trimmed by 2 bases and V by 4 bases; bases with no gene match: 5. CDR1 and CDR2 (germline): SGHDN, FVKESK. This CDR3 comprises 15 residues. The CDR3: CASSPLGQGNYGYTF. The DNA of the CDR3 is TGTGCCAGCAGCCCCCTCGGACAGGGGAACTATGGCTACACCTTC. Full variable domain (rest looked up from reference TRBV14 and TRBJ1-2): EAGVTQFPSHSVIEKGQTVTLRCDPISGHDNLYWYRRVMGKEIKFLLHFVKESKQDESGMPNNRFLAERTGGTYSTLKVQPAELEDSGVYFCASSPLGQGNYGYTFGSGTRLTVV.

The gene calls are TRBV29-1 and TRBJ1-1; 10 nucleotides align to TRBD1. With 6 bases clipped from V and 5 bases from J, the junction kept 18 bases outside the gene matches. There are 17 residues in the CDR3. CDR1 is SQVTM and CDR2 is ANQGSEA in the germline V gene. The CDR3 DNA follows: TGCAGCGTCGGGACAGGGGCTGATCGGTTGTTGTTTACTGAAGCTTTCTTT. It is translated as CSVGTGADRLLFTEAFF.

The chain employs TRBV7-9 and TRBJ2-7; the D gene is possibly TRBD1 (6 bases). The germline V gene encodes CDR1 SEHNR and CDR2 FQNEAQ (reference sequence). Deletions cut 4 bases from V and 2 bases from J, with 9 bases between. The CDR3 contains 13 residues. The DNA of the CDR3 is TGTGCCAGCAGCTGGGACACACCCTACGAGCAGTACTTC. This codes for CASSWDTPYEQYF.

The V and J genes are TRBV12-5 and TRBJ2-7; 9 nucleotides line up with TRBD1. This CDR3 comprises 16 residues. V lost 0 bases to trimming and J lost 4 bases; unmatched junction nucleotides: 7. Germline CDR1 and CDR2: LGHNT and FRNRAP. The CDR3, as DNA: TGTGCTAGTGGTTTGGTTACCGGGACAGGGCCATACGAGCAGTACTTC. Translation: CASGLVTGTGPYEQYF.

This chain joins TRBV5-1 and TRBJ2-7, with TRBD1 matching 7 bases. This CDR3 has 16 amino acids. V lost 4 bases, J lost 0 bases, and 10 bases stayed unmatched. Germline CDR1 SGHRS, CDR2 YFSETQ. The CDR3 DNA is TGCGCCAGCAGCACCTCACCGGGACAGAGCTCCTACGAGCAGTACTTC. Protein: CASSTSPGQSSYEQYF. Filled out from reference TRBV5-1 and TRBJ2-7, the complete variable domain reads KAGVTQTPRYLIKTRGQQVTLSCSPISGHRSVSWYQQTPGQGLQFLFEYFSETQRNKGNFPGRFSGRQFSNSRSEMNVSTLELGDSALYLCASSTSPGQSSYEQYFGPGTRLTVT.

This clone has only one observation. The chain is built from TRBV29-1 and TRBJ2-1, with 14 bases matching TRBD2. Germline CDR1 SQVTM, CDR2 ANQGSEA. The junction had 7 bases not matched to a gene; V was cut back by 4 bases and J by 2 bases. The CDR3 sequence is 17 residues long. The DNA of the CDR3 is TGCAGCGTTGGAGGGACTAGCGGGAGCAACACCTACAATGAGCAGTTCTTC. Protein product: CSVGGTSGSNTYNEQFF.

J is TRBJ1-2 and V is TRBV27, with 7 nucleotides matching TRBD1. V lost 0 bases to trimming and J lost 5 bases; unmatched junction nucleotides: 3. The CDR3 loop spans 14 amino acids. Germline CDR1 is MNHEY and CDR2 is SMNVEV (reference sequence). The CDR3 spells CASSLSGTAYGYTF. The CDR3 bases are TGTGCCAGCAGTTTATCCGGGACAGCGTATGGCTACACCTTC.

This clone was recorded a few times. This rearrangement joins TRBV30 to TRBJ1-3; D is undetermined. This CDR3 is 16 amino acids long. Trimming cost V 0 bases and J 0 bases, with 12 bases left between them. The V gene's germline CDR1 is GTSNPN and CDR2 SVGIG (reference sequence). The CDR3: CAWSVPTPTSGNTIYF. The CDR3 DNA reads TGTGCCTGGAGTGTACCGACTCCAACCTCTGGAAACACCATATATTTT.

The chain has TRBV30 and TRBJ1-1, with D possibly being TRBD1 (5 bases). CDR1 GTSNPN and CDR2 SVGIG come from the germline V gene (reference sequence). Trimming cost V 4 bases and J 0 bases, with 9 bases left between them. The CDR3 loop spans 13 amino acids. The CDR3 spells CAWNKGMNTEAFF. The CDR3 DNA sequence: TGTGCCTGGAACAAGGGGATGAACACTGAAGCTTTCTTT. Variable domain in full (rest from reference TRBV30 and TRBJ1-1): SQTIHQWPATLVQPVGSPLSLECTVEGTSNPNLYWYRQAAGRGLQLLFYSVGIGQISSEVPQNLSASRPQDRQFILSSKKLLLSDSGFYLCAWNKGMNTEAFFGQGTRLTVV.

Worth noting for this clone: At one end, the junction sequence differs from germline, possibly due to a read error. V usage is TRBV7-9 and J usage is TRBJ2-1; no definite D call. Looked up from germline, CDR1 is SEHNR and CDR2 is FQNEAQ (reference sequence). The CDR3 length is 12 residues. Here the CDR3 DNA reads TGTTCCAGCAGCTTAGGCGGCGATGAGCAGTTCTTC. Protein sequence: CSSSLGGDEQFF.

The V and J genes are TRBV30 and TRBJ2-7; 11 bases map to TRBD1. Germline CDR1 reads GTSNPN; CDR2 reads SVGIG (reference sequence). The length of the CDR3 is 11 residues. The ends lost 6 bases at V and 6 bases at J; junction bases unmatched: 1. The chain's CDR3 is CACGTGGEQYF. Here the CDR3 DNA reads TGTGCCTGCGGGACAGGGGGCGAGCAGTACTTC.

The J gene is TRBJ2-5, the V gene TRBV4-1; tentative D call: TRBD1 (5 bases). Trimming pared 0 bases from V and 5 bases from J, leaving 13 bases between. This CDR3 has 15 amino acids. Germline CDR1 and CDR2: MGHRA and YSYEKL. This CDR3 reads CASSQDPGPRETQYF. CDR3 DNA: TGCGCCAGCAGCCAAGACCCAGGGCCTCGGGAGACCCAGTACTTC.

The rearrangement links TRBV6-5 to TRBJ2-5, with D possibly being TRBD1 (5 bases). The CDR3 is 13 residues long. Trimming pared 6 bases from V and 3 bases from J, leaving 11 bases between. Germline V CDR1 and CDR2: MNHEY, SVGAGI. The CDR3 protein is CASSRRVKETQYF. The DNA for the CDR3 is TGTGCCAGCAGCCGCAGGGTGAAAGAGACCCAGTACTTC.

The J gene is TRBJ1-6, the V gene TRBV9, with no clear D. The CDR3 totals 12 residues. V lost 3 bases, J lost 5 bases, and 3 bases lay in between. Germline CDR1 and CDR2: SGDLS and YYNGEE. CDR3 coding DNA: TGTGCCAGCAGCGCCAATAATTCACCCCTCCACTTT. Encoded protein: CASSANNSPLHF.

The rearrangement joins TRBV6-5 to TRBJ2-5, with TRBD2 identical over 11 bases. V was clipped by 0 bases and J by 3 bases; unmatched bases: 3. In germline, CDR1 is MNHEY, CDR2 SVGAGI. This CDR3 region has 16 residues. The CDR3: CASSYSGSGGEETQYF. The DNA for the CDR3 is TGTGCCAGCAGTTACTCGGGTAGCGGGGGGGAAGAGACCCAGTACTTC.

V and J are TRBV7-2 and TRBJ2-7, with a tentative D call TRBD2 (5 bases). Germline CDR1 and CDR2: SGHTA and FQGNSA. The CDR3 totals 14 residues. V was cut by 3 bases and J by 3 bases, with 12 bases left in between. The DNA of the CDR3 is TGTGCCAGCAGCTTGGTACTAGTCGACTACGAGCAGTACTTC. This encodes CASSLVLVDYEQYF. Filled out from reference TRBV7-2 and TRBJ2-7, the complete variable domain reads GAGVSQSPSNKVTEKGKDVELRCDPISGHTALYWYRQSLGQGLEFLIYFQGNSAPDKSGLPSDRFSAERTGGSVSTLTIQRTQQEDSAVYLCASSLVLVDYEQYFGPGTRLTVT.

The CDR3 DNA sequence: TGCGCCAGCAGTCAAGAGGGTAACTCTTTGGAGACCCAGTACTTC. Translated: CASSQEGNSLETQYF. J is TRBJ2-5 and V is TRBV23-1, with D possibly matching TRBD2 (5 bases). TRBV23-1 carries the ORF label, with uncertain function. The CDR3 extends over 15 amino acids. V was clipped by 2 bases and J by 5 bases, with 15 bases between them.

This clone was recorded only once. The rearrangement joins TRBV5-6 to TRBJ2-5; TRBD2 agrees at 7 bases. This CDR3 spans 16 amino acids. Germline loops: CDR1 SGHDT, CDR2 YYEEEE. The V segment lost 0 bases and the J segment 3 bases; nucleotides outside the gene matches: 8. CDR3 sequence (DNA): TGTGCCAGCAGCTTGGCCGTCCGGGACTACAAAGAGACCCAGTACTTC. Its translation: CASSLAVRDYKETQYF. Combining the CDR3 with reference TRBV5-6 and TRBJ2-5 gives the whole variable domain DAGVTQSPTHLIKTRGQQVTLRCSPKSGHDTVSWYQQALGQGPQFIFQYYEEEERQRGNFPDRFSGHQFPNYSSELNVNALLLGDSALYLCASSLAVRDYKETQYFGPGTRLLVL.

The V gene is TRBV11-2, the J gene TRBJ1-3; D call uncertain. V dropped 5 bases and J dropped 3 bases, with 11 bases sitting between them. The CDR3 runs 14 residues. Germline V gives CDR1 SGHAT, CDR2 FQNNGV. In DNA, the CDR3 is TGTGCCAGCAGCCCCGGACGGGGTGGAAACACCATATATTTT. Encoded protein: CASSPGRGGNTIYF. The full variable domain, completed using reference TRBV11-2 and TRBJ1-3, is EAGVAQSPRYKIIEKRQSVAFWCNPISGHATLYWYQQILGQGPKLLIQFQNNGVVDDSQLPKDRFSAERLKGVDSTLKIQPAKLEDSAVYLCASSPGRGGNTIYFGEGSWLTVV.

The V and J genes are TRBV27 and TRBJ1-6; TRBD1 is a possible D gene (5 bases). This CDR3 has 15 amino acids. Germline V lookup: CDR1 MNHEY, CDR2 SMNVEV (reference sequence). Trimming left V 3 bases short and J 6 bases short, with 12 bases between. The CDR3 nucleotides are TGTGCCAGCAGTTTGAGAGACAGCCCTAATTCACCCCTCCACTTT. Protein product: CASSLRDSPNSPLHF.

The V call is TRBV6-1, the J call TRBJ2-7; TRBD1 matches 11 bases. The CDR3 sequence is 14 residues long. The V gene's germline CDR1 is MNHNS and CDR2 SASEGT. The ends lost 5 bases at V and 4 bases at J; junction bases unmatched: 4. The chain's CDR3 is CASSPGQGAYEQYF. DNA of the CDR3: TGTGCCAGCAGTCCCGGACAGGGGGCTTACGAGCAGTACTTC.

The chain joins TRBV7-9 to TRBJ1-4; 9 bases fit TRBD1. The germline V gene encodes CDR1 SEHNR and CDR2 FQNEAQ (reference sequence). Losses at the gene ends were 5 bases for V and 8 bases for J; bases not matched to a gene: 6. There are 14 residues in the CDR3. This chain's CDR3 is CASSPGDRAEKLFF. As DNA, the CDR3 is TGTGCCAGCAGCCCGGGGGACAGGGCCGAAAAACTGTTTTTT.

A remark on this clone: Other DNA sequences within the sample encode an identical CDR3. This chain links TRBV10-3 with TRBJ2-3; TRBD2 agrees at 9 bases. V dropped 7 bases and J dropped 1; count of bases not matched to a gene: 6. CDR3 length: 15 residues. Looked up from germline, CDR1 is ENHRY and CDR2 is SYGVKD. The CDR3 nucleotides read TGTGCCATCAATCCCGTAGCGGGGGGCACAGATACGCAGTATTTT. This translates into CAINPVAGGTDTQYF.